This TCR beta chain was observed in a study of early T cells in non-severe SARS-CoV-2 infection. Study background: It was bulk RNA from unsorted whole blood that was sequenced, and the chains were unpaired. Regarding the study as a whole: A preference for anti-spike CD8 responses marked VDJdb matching, which missed private and CD4 specificities.

Comment on this clonotype: Antigen unknown.

Per the germline V gene, CDR1 is MDHEN and CDR2 is SYDVKM. J lost 8 bases, V lost 5 bases, and 1 base had no gene match. The CDR3 is 11 amino acids. Individual cDNA molecules were tagged with unique molecular identifiers, the study reported. TCRdb reanalysed the 5' RACE reads using MiXCR and keeps one entry per CDR3 protein. The sample includes 75,000 to 100,000 distinct CDR3 sequences, approximately 15% of them seen just once. Sequencing input: whole blood. J is TRBJ1-1 and V is TRBV28; 8 nucleotides match TRBD1. The origin of this receptor is an adult who was a healthcare worker with PCR-confirmed SARS-CoV-2 infection or an uninfected control (not recorded which). The CDR3 is CASSRTGEAFF. Written as DNA, the CDR3 is TGTGCCAGCAGTAGGACAGGGGAAGCTTTCTTT.